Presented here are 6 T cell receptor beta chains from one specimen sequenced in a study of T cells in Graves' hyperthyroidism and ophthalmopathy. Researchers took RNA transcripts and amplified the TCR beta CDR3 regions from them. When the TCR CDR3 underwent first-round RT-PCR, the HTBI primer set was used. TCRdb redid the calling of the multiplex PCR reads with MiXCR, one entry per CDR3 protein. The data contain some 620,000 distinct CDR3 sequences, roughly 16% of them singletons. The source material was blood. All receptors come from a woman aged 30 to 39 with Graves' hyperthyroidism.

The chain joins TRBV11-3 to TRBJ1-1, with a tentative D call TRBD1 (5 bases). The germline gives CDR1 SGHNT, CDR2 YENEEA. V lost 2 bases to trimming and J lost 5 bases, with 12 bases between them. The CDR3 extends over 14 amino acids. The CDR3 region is CASSLNRRGTEAFF. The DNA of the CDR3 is TGTGCCAGCAGCTTAAATCGGAGGGGAACTGAAGCTTTCTTT.

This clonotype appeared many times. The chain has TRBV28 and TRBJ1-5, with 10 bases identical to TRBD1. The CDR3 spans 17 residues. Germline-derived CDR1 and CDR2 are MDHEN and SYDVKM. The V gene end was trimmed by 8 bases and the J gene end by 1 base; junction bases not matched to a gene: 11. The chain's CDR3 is CASQETGGSRSNQPQHF. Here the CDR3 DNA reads TGTGCCAGCCAGGAGACAGGGGGCTCTCGGAGCAATCAGCCCCAGCATTTT.

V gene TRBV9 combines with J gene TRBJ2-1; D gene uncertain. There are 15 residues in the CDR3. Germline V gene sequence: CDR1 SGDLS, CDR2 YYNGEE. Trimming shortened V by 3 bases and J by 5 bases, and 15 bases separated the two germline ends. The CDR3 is CASSGPGQPNNEQFF. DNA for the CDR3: TGTGCCAGCAGCGGGCCCGGGCAACCAAACAATGAGCAGTTCTTC.

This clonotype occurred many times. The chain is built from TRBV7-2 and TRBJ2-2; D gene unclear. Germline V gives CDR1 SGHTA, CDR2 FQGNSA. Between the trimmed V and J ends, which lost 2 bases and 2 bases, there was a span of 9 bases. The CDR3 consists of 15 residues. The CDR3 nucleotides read TGTGCCAGCAGCTTACGAGCGCTAAACACCGGGGAGCTGTTTTTT. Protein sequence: CASSLRALNTGELFF.

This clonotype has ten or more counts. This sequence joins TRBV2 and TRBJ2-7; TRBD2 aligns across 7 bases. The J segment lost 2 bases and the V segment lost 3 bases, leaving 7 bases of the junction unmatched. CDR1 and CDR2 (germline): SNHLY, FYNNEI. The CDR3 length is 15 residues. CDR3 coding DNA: TGTGCCAGCAGTGACCTAGCGGATCAAACCTACGAGCAGTACTTC. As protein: CASSDLADQTYEQYF.

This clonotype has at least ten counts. The CDR3 loop reads CATSRDPTGEVLNEQFF. CDR3 nucleotide sequence: TGTGCCACCAGCAGAGACCCCACCGGTGAGGTTCTCAATGAGCAGTTCTTC. This chain uses TRBV15 with TRBJ2-1; unclear D gene. CDR3 length: 17 residues. Germline V gives CDR1 LNHNV, CDR2 YYDKDF (reference sequence). The germline V and J ends were trimmed by 0 bases and 6 bases, with 18 bases remaining between them.